Reported below is one T cell receptor beta chain. Its specificity is not known. The CDR3 is cut off 3 residues early in the read; its end comes from the germline J gene. The V and J ends lost 0 bases and 0 bases, in that order; junction bases with no gene match: 21. Germline CDR1 reads SGHRS; CDR2 reads YFSETQ. The CDR3 loop spans 22 amino acids. TCRdb's copy holds only in-frame clones and misses some; the assay was immunoSEQ multiplex PCR. Across about 20,000 clones, the top ten clones capture about 5% of the sample. This specimen comes from a study of T cells in women clearing cervical HPV infection. Study findings and constraints: It is unknown whether associations predate infection; no effector/memory or HPV-specific sorting.

Specimen: blood buffy coat. The receptor's source is a woman between 18 and 70 years old with a cervical HPV16 infection that either progressed to CIN3+ or cleared (not recorded which). The chain combines TRBV5-1 with TRBJ1-5; 7 bases are a match to TRBD1. The covered CDR3 bases are TGCGCCAGCAGCTTGGAGGGCCCCGCAGGGGGTCACCTTGGACCTAGCAATCAGCCC. It is translated as CASSLEGPAGGHLGPSNQP. The CDR3 reads in full as CASSLEGPAGGHLGPSNQPQHF. Full variable domain (remainder filled in from reference TRBV5-1 and TRBJ1-5): KAGVTQTPRYLIKTRGQQVTLSCSPISGHRSVSWYQQTPGQGLQFLFEYFSETQRNKGNFPGRFSGRQFSNSRSEMNVSTLELGDSALYLCASSLEGPAGGHLGPSNQPQHFGDGTRLSIL.